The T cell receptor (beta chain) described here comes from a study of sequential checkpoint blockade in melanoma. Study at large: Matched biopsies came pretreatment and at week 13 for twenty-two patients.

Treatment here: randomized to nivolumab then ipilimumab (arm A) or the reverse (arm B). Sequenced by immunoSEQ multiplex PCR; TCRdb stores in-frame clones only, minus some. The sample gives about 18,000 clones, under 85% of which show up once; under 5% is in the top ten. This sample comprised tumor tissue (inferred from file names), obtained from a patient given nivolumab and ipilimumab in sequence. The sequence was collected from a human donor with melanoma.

The CDR3 DNA is TGTGCCAGCAGCCCGGGACCGTCTGTGGAGCAGTACTTC. Translated, it gives CASSPGPSVEQYF. This chain connects TRBV9 to TRBJ2-7, with D tentatively TRBD1 or TRBD2 (5 bases each). The germline CDR1 and CDR2 sequences are SGDLS and YYNGEE. With 4 bases removed from V and 7 bases from J, the gap between germline ends came to 15 bases. CDR3 length: 13 residues.